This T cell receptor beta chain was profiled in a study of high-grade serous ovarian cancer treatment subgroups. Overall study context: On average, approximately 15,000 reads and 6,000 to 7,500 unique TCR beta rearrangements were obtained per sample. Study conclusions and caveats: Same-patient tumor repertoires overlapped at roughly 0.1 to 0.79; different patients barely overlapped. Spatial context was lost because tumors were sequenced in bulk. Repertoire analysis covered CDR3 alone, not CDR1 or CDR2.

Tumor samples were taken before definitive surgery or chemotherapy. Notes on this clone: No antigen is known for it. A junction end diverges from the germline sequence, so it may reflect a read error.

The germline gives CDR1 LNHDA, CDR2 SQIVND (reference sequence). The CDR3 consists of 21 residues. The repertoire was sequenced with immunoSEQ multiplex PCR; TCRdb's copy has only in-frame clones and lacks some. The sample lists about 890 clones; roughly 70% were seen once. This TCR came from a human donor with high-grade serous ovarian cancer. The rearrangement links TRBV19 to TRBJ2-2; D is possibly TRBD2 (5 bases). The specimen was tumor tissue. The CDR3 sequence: CASSIDRFSSPFLSEHRGAVF. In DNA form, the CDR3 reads TGTGCCAGTAGTATAGATCGGTTCTCGTCTCCTTTTTTATCCGAACACCGGGGAGCTGTTTTT.